The T cell receptor (beta chain) described here comes from a study of shared clonotypes between healthy human individuals. On this clone itself: The antigen is unknown.

The protocol was immunoSEQ multiplex PCR, while the TCRdb copy is restricted to in-frame clones and leaves out a portion. This sample has 1.5 million to 2.5 million clones, with around 96% found just once. Naive CD8 populations comprised CD45RO-negative cells positively selected for CCR7, excluding terminally differentiated effector memory CD45RA+ cells. Notes on the study in general: Rarefaction curves obtained for sorted subsets showed sequencing incomplete despite large depth. Shared clonotypes: 4.5% to 5% naive CD4, around 3.5% naive CD8, about 2.2% memory CD4, under 0.5% memory CD8.

This CDR3 is 15 amino acids long. Germline V gene data show CDR1 as SGHDN and CDR2 as FVKESK. V was clipped by 5 bases and J by 3 bases; unmatched bases: 8. The sample consisted of naive CD8+ T cells sorted from blood. The rearrangement links TRBV14 to TRBJ1-1; 8 positions agree with TRBD1. This clonotype originated in a man younger than 35 in good health. The CDR3 is CASSNTGGSYTEAFF. The CDR3 nucleotides read TGTGCCAGCAGCAATACAGGGGGGTCCTACACTGAAGCTTTCTTT.